This T cell receptor (beta chain) was recorded in a study of control samples from healthy donors and cancer patients. Data came from immunoSEQ multiplex PCR; TCRdb stores just in-frame clones and leaves some out. Of tens of thousands of clones listed, approximately 84% are singletons. This clone was recorded once. CDR3 length: 15 residues. Germline V gives CDR1 SNHLY, CDR2 FYNNEI. Trimming stripped 5 bases from V and 6 bases from J, with 18 bases between. The chain carries TRBV2 and TRBJ2-3, with D perhaps matching TRBD1 or TRBD2 (5 bases each). Input material: PBMCs. The sequence came from a man between 65 and 85 years old with lung cancer. CDR3 coding DNA: TGTGCCAGCAGTCGTCCCAGTGGGGGTGCCGATACGCAGTATTTT. This translates into CASSRPSGGADTQYF.